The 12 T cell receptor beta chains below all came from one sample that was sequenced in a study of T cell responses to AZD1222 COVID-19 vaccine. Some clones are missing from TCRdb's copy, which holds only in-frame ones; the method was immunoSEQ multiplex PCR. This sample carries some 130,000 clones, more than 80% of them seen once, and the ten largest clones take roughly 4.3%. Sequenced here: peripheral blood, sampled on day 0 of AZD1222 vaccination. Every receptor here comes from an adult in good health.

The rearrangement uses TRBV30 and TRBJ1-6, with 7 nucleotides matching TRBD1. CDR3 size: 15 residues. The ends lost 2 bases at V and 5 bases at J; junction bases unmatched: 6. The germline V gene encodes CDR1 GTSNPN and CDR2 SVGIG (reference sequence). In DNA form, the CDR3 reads TGTGCCTGGAGTCCGGGACAGACAAATAATTCACCCCTCCACTTT. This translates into CAWSPGQTNNSPLHF.

The CDR3 is CASSQRGDGYTF. Written as DNA, the CDR3 is TGTGCCAGTAGCCAAAGGGGAGATGGCTACACCTTC. The gene calls are TRBV19 and TRBJ1-2, with D possibly matching TRBD1 (5 bases). Trimming shortened V by 6 bases and J by 6 bases, and 11 bases separated the two germline ends. The CDR3 is made up of 12 amino acids. CDR1 is LNHDA and CDR2 is SQIVND in the germline V gene (reference sequence).

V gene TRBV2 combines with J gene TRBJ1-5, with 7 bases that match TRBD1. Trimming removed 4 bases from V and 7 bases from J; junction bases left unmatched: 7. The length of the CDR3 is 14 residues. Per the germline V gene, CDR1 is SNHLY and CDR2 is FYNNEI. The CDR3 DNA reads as TGTGCCAGCAGTGCCGCAGGGGGTGGCCAGCCCCAGCATTTT. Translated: CASSAAGGGQPQHF.

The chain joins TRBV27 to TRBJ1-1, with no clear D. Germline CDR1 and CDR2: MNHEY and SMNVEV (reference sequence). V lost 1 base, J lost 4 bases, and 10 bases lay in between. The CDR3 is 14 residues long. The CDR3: CASSLFGPPTEAFF. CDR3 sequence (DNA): TGTGCCAGCAGTTTATTCGGCCCTCCCACTGAAGCTTTCTTT.

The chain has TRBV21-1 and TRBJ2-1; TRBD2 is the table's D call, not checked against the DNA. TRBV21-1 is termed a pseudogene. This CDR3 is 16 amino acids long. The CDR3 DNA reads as TGTGCCAGCAGCCTTAGGCGGCCCGGCTCCTACAATGAGCAGTTCTTC. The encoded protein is CASSLRRPGSYNEQFF.

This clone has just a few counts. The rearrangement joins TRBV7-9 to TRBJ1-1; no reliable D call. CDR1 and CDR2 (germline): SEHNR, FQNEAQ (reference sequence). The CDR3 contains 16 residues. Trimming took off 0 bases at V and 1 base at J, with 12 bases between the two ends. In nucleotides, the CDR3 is TGTGCCAGCAGCTTAGCGCTGGCGGGTGCGAACACTGAAGCTTTCTTT. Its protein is CASSLALAGANTEAFF.

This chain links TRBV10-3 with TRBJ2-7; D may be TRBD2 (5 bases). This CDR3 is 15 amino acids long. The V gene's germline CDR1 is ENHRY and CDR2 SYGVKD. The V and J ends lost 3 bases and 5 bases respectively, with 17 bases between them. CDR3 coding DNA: TGTGCCATCAGTGATTTAGGACTCAACCTCAACGAGCAGTACTTC. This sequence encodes CAISDLGLNLNEQYF.

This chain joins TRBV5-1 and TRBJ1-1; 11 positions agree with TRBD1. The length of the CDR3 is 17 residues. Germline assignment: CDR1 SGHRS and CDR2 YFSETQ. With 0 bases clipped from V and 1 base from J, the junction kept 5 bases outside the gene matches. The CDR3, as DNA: TGCGCCAGCAGCTTGGACCGGACAGGGGGCAAGAACACTGAAGCTTTCTTT. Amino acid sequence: CASSLDRTGGKNTEAFF.

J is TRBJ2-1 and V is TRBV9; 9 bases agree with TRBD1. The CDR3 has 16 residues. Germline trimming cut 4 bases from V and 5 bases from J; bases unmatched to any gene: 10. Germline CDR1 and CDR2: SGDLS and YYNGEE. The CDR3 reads CASSYGEDRGNNEQFF. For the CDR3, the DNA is TGTGCCAGCAGCTATGGGGAGGACAGGGGAAACAATGAGCAGTTCTTC. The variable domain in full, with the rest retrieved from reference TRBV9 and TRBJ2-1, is DSGVTQTPKHLITATGQRVTLRCSPRSGDLSVYWYQQSLDQGLQFLIQYYNGEERAKGNILERFSAQQFPDLHSELNLSSLELGDSALYFCASSYGEDRGNNEQFFGPGTRLTVL.

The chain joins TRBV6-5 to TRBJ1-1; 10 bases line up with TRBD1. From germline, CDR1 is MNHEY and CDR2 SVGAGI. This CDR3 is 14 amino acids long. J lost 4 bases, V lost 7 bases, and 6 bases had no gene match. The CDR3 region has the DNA TGTGCCAGCATCCCCGGGACAGGGGTCACTGAAGCTTTCTTT. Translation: CASIPGTGVTEAFF.

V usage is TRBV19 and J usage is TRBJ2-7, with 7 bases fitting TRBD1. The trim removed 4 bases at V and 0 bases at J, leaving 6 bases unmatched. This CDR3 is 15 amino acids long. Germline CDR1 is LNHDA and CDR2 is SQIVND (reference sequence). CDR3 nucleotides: TGTGCCAGTAGTAGTCGACAGGGACCCTCCTACGAGCAGTACTTC. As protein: CASSSRQGPSYEQYF.

CDR3 DNA sequence: TGTGCCAGCAGTGGGGACAGGGGGCATATTAAGAGCTCCTACAATGAGCAGTTCTTC. It yields the protein CASSGDRGHIKSSYNEQFF. This chain uses TRBV6-1 with TRBJ2-1; 12 bases agree with TRBD1. The CDR3 is 19 amino acids. J was trimmed by 0 bases and V by 4 bases; bases with no gene match: 10. Germline loops: CDR1 MNHNS, CDR2 SASEGT.